This TCR beta chain originates from a study of beta chain features in type 1 diabetes. Study-wide findings and caveats: For patients and controls alike, PCR might favor shorter templates to the same degree. It was not settled here whether HLA type affects TCRB rearrangement. Type 1 diabetes patients had moderately but significantly shorter TCRB CDR3s in all four CD4+ subsets.

Sequenced material consisted of expressed TCRB transcripts (all of the isolated RNA was reverse transcribed). The data were produced by immunoSEQ multiplex PCR, yet TCRdb's version contains in-frame clones alone and is incomplete. The sample includes 350,000 to 400,000 clones, around 15% of them seen just once. This clone occurred a few times. The antigen is unknown. Trimming pared 5 bases from V and 6 bases from J, leaving 14 bases between. This CDR3 region has 13 residues. Germline loops: CDR1 SEHNR, CDR2 FQNEAQ (reference sequence). One heparinised draw of blood, averaging approximately 110 mL, came from each donor.

This chain connects TRBV7-9 to TRBJ2-7; a possible D gene is TRBD2 (6 bases). The source is a woman aged 18-29 years in good health. Sequencing was carried out using naive CD4+ T cells from blood. DNA of the CDR3: TGTGCCAGCAGCGCGGGGCAAGCGGGCGAGCAGTACTTC. Protein: CASSAGQAGEQYF.